This T cell receptor beta chain was sequenced during a study of cytomegalovirus exposure and HLA in healthy donors. Findings and caveats of the study: Across donors, sequencing depth was assumed by presence/absence analyses to be roughly uniform.

Germline V gene lookup returns CDR1 MDHEN and CDR2 SYDVKM. V lost 3 bases to trimming and J lost 6 bases, with 12 bases between them. The CDR3 runs 14 residues. Primers: 60 Vbeta forward and 13 Jbeta reverse. TCRdb's table, derived via immunoSEQ multiplex PCR, lists solely in-frame clones and lacks some. The sample holds 100,000 to 150,000 clones; roughly 74% are singletons and the top ten take approximately 7%. Worth noting for this clone: Its specificity is unknown.

The chain recombines TRBV28 with TRBJ1-5, with D possibly TRBD1 on 6 matching bases. The receptor comes from a male donor in good health and CMV-seronegative. The sequenced material came from PBMCs. The DNA of the CDR3 is TGTGCCAGCAGTTTGACAGGTTGGAGTCAGCCCCAGCATTTT. Protein: CASSLTGWSQPQHF.